This T cell receptor (beta chain) was recovered during a study of shared clonotypes between healthy human individuals. Whole-study context: Researchers assigned three CD4 naive, three CD4 memory, two CD8 naive and one CD8 memory plate to each donor.

Germline lookup yields CDR1 GTSNPN and CDR2 SVGIG (reference sequence). This CDR3 comprises 14 residues. The V and J ends lost 6 bases and 7 bases respectively, with 22 bases between them. Profiling relied on immunoSEQ multiplex PCR, and the TCRdb table lists in-frame clones only, not all of them. The sample lists over a million clones, 70% to 80% occurring once. Sequencing used memory CD4+ T cells sorted from blood. Subset defined: CD45RA-negative fraction. This clonotype originated in a man aged 18 to 30 in good health. J is TRBJ2-7 and V is TRBV30; a weak D match, TRBD2 (6 bases). For the CDR3, the DNA is TGTGCCTGCCCAACCCCCCCGCTTGCGGGGGAGCAGTACTTC. As protein: CACPTPPLAGEQYF.